A single sample is the source of the 30 T cell receptor beta chains below, sequenced in a study of CD8 T cells in Susac syndrome. An input of 0.5 to 1 ug of RNA was subjected to reverse transcription using random hexamers. TCRdb itself ran the immunoSEQ multiplex PCR reads through MiXCR, one entry per CDR3 protein. In the table there are about 150,000 distinct CDR3 sequences, approximately 94% of which are singletons. The material sequenced was CD8+ T cells from PBMCs. All receptors come from a human donor with multiple sclerosis.

The chain has TRBV30 and TRBJ2-7, with 9 bases that match TRBD1. CDR3 length equals 13 residues. Germline CDR1 is GTSNPN and CDR2 is SVGIG (reference sequence). After removal of 5 bases from V and 0 bases from J, the junction contained 2 bases not matched to a gene. The CDR3 sequence: CAWGDRASYEQYF. The CDR3 DNA reads TGTGCCTGGGGGGACAGGGCCTCCTACGAGCAGTACTTC. The entire variable domain, with the rest obtained from reference TRBV30 and TRBJ2-7, is as follows: SQTIHQWPATLVQPVGSPLSLECTVEGTSNPNLYWYRQAAGRGLQLLFYSVGIGQISSEVPQNLSASRPQDRQFILSSKKLLLSDSGFYLCAWGDRASYEQYFGPGTRLTVT.

This rearrangement joins TRBV9 to TRBJ2-5; 7 positions agree with TRBD2. With 4 bases clipped from V and 5 bases from J, the junction kept 11 bases outside the gene matches. CDR1 and CDR2 (germline): SGDLS, YYNGEE. CDR3 size: 15 residues. Written as DNA, the CDR3 is TGTGCCAGCAGCCGAAGAGCGGGGAAAGGGGAGACCCAGTACTTC. The encoded protein is CASSRRAGKGETQYF.

The chain combines TRBV9 with TRBJ1-4, with TRBD1 as a possible D gene (5 bases). V lost 3 bases and J 0 bases, leaving 9 bases between the germline ends. Germline values: CDR1 SGDLS, CDR2 YYNGEE. This CDR3 has 15 residues. This CDR3 reads CASSARTSTNEKLFF. In DNA, the CDR3 is TGTGCCAGCAGCGCCCGGACATCAACTAATGAAAAACTGTTTTTT.

This chain uses TRBV13 with TRBJ1-3, with D uncertain. The V gene lost 2 bases and the J gene lost 0 bases, with 14 bases spanning the gap. There are 17 residues in the CDR3. Germline V gene data show CDR1 as PRHDT and CDR2 as FYEKMQ (reference sequence). CDR3 nucleotides: TGTGCCAGCAGCTTATCTATTCGGGGAGCCTCTGGAAACACCATATATTTT. This sequence encodes CASSLSIRGASGNTIYF. The entire variable domain, with the rest obtained from reference TRBV13 and TRBJ1-3, is as follows: AAGVIQSPRHLIKEKRETATLKCYPIPRHDTVYWYQQGPGQDPQFLISFYEKMQSDKGSIPDRFSAQQFSDYHSELNMSSLELGDSALYFCASSLSIRGASGNTIYFGEGSWLTVV.

This clonotype was counted between two and nine times. The chain couples TRBV7-8 to TRBJ2-3, with 8 bases identical to TRBD1. Unmatched junction bases numbered 3, after V lost 5 bases and J lost 5 bases. The CDR3 covers 13 residues. Germline V gene lookup returns CDR1 SGHVS and CDR2 FQNEAQ. CDR3 loop: CASSPDRGDTQYF. CDR3 coding DNA: TGTGCCAGCAGCCCCGACAGGGGAGATACGCAGTATTTT.

This chain uses TRBV20-1 with TRBJ2-7, with no clear D. Germline V lookup: CDR1 DFQATT, CDR2 SNEGSKA (reference sequence). The CDR3 has 13 residues. Trimming pared 5 bases from V and 0 bases from J, leaving 11 bases between. The CDR3 protein is CSAWALSSYEQYF. The CDR3 DNA reads TGCAGTGCTTGGGCATTGAGCTCCTACGAGCAGTACTTC.

V is TRBV13 and J is TRBJ2-1, with 9 bases matching TRBD1. This CDR3 is built from 16 residues. Trimming took 5 bases from V and 9 from J; bases not matched to a gene: 14. Looked up from germline, CDR1 is PRHDT and CDR2 is FYEKMQ (reference sequence). The CDR3: CASSLGPGTGYGEQFF. In DNA form, the CDR3 reads TGTGCCAGCAGCCTCGGTCCCGGGACAGGGTACGGTGAGCAGTTCTTC.

The V and J genes are TRBV12-3 or TRBV12-4 and TRBJ2-7; 7 nucleotides match TRBD2. Trimming at V came to 3 bases and at J to 3 bases, leaving 8 bases not matched to a gene. The CDR3 totals 15 residues. The CDR3 spells CASSFGGGAGYEQYF. The CDR3 DNA reads as TGTGCCAGCAGTTTCGGGGGAGGGGCCGGCTACGAGCAGTACTTC.

CDR3 nucleotides: TGTGCCAGCCCAGGACTAGCTGATACGCAGTATTTT. It encodes CASPGLADTQYF. This sequence joins TRBV2 and TRBJ2-3, with 8 bases identical to TRBD2. There are 12 residues in the CDR3. Germline V gives CDR1 SNHLY, CDR2 FYNNEI. With 8 bases clipped from V and 6 bases from J, the junction kept 4 bases outside the gene matches.

This chain links TRBV12-3 or TRBV12-4 with TRBJ2-7; 7 bases fit TRBD1. The CDR3 length is 15 residues. V lost 6 bases to trimming and J lost 3 bases; unmatched junction nucleotides: 11. The CDR3 is CASSPDRDQDYEQYF. The CDR3 DNA sequence: TGTGCCAGCAGCCCTGACAGGGACCAAGACTACGAGCAGTACTTC.

The chain links TRBV2 to TRBJ2-3, with 10 bases that match TRBD2. The CDR3 has 16 amino acids. Germline V gene data show CDR1 as SNHLY and CDR2 as FYNNEI. V was pared by 2 bases and J by 1 base, with 3 bases of the junction left unmatched. The CDR3 sequence is CASSEPTSGGTDTQYF. The CDR3 DNA reads TGTGCCAGCAGTGAACCCACTAGCGGGGGCACAGATACGCAGTATTTT.

The chain uses TRBV29-1 and TRBJ2-5, with 8 nucleotides matching TRBD1. The V segment lost 2 bases and the J segment 5 bases; nucleotides outside the gene matches: 7. This CDR3 comprises 14 residues. Germline V gene sequence: CDR1 SQVTM, CDR2 ANQGSEA. The DNA of the CDR3 is TGCAGCGTTGAAAGCAGGGGGCTGGAGGAGACCCAGTACTTC. It encodes CSVESRGLEETQYF.

This clonotype was observed a single time. This chain links TRBV9 with TRBJ2-7; 10 bases map to TRBD1. Germline lookup yields CDR1 SGDLS and CDR2 YYNGEE. V gave up 2 bases and J gave up 3 bases; unmatched junction bases: 5. The length of the CDR3 is 15 residues. The CDR3 protein is CASSVSWTGGYEQYF. The CDR3 DNA follows: TGTGCCAGCAGCGTCTCTTGGACAGGGGGCTACGAGCAGTACTTC.

V and J are TRBV20-1 and TRBJ1-5; 8 bases agree with TRBD1. V lost 0 bases to trimming and J lost 4 bases; unmatched junction nucleotides: 2. The CDR3 spans 14 residues. Germline-derived CDR1 and CDR2 are DFQATT and SNEGSKA (reference sequence). CDR3 region: CSARERTGNQPQHF. The CDR3 DNA reads as TGCAGTGCTAGAGAAAGGACAGGGAATCAGCCCCAGCATTTT.

The chain links TRBV18 to TRBJ2-2; D may be TRBD1 (5 bases). V was clipped by 1 base and J by 6 bases, with 15 bases between them. In germline, CDR1 is KGHSH, CDR2 LQKENI. This CDR3 has 16 amino acids. CDR3 sequence (DNA): TGTGCCAGCTCACCACTTAAAGGGGTTGGATCCGGGGAGCTGTTTTTT. Translation: CASSPLKGVGSGELFF.

In this sample, this clonotype turned up a few times. This chain joins TRBV7-2 and TRBJ1-5, with D unclear. The CDR3 consists of 16 residues. Germline loops: CDR1 SGHTA, CDR2 FQGNSA. V lost 1 base, J lost 9 bases, and 19 bases lay in between. CDR3 in amino acids: CASSLVRRGERGPQHF. The CDR3 nucleotides read TGTGCCAGCAGCTTAGTAAGGCGCGGGGAACGGGGGCCCCAGCATTTT.

In regard to this clonotype: The CDR3 end shows no conserved phenylalanine or tryptophan, and so a read error is likely. The V and J genes are TRBV13 and TRBJ2-7; a weak D match, TRBD1 (5 bases). Trimming cost V 9 bases and J 3 bases, with 15 bases left between them. CDR3 length: 13 amino acids. Germline loops: CDR1 PRHDT, CDR2 FYEKMQ (reference sequence). This chain's CDR3 is CASSTAEDYEQYL. CDR3 DNA: TGTGCCAGTTCGACAGCAGAAGACTACGAGCAGTACCTC.

The genes are TRBV29-1 and TRBJ2-5, with TRBD1 matching over 8 bases. CDR1 is SQVTM, CDR2 ANQGSEA, per germline. J was trimmed by 7 bases and V by 7 bases; bases with no gene match: 14. The CDR3 runs to 14 residues. CDR3 nucleotide sequence: TGCAGCGGAACAGGGGGGCCTGGTTCTAGGACCCAGTACTTC. Translation: CSGTGGPGSRTQYF.

V is TRBV13 and J is TRBJ1-1; D might be TRBD1 (5 bases). The CDR3 covers 12 residues. V lost 5 bases to trimming and J lost 7 bases, with 11 bases between them. Per the germline V gene, CDR1 is PRHDT and CDR2 is FYEKMQ (reference sequence). CDR3 sequence: CASSPGTGEAFF. The CDR3 DNA follows: TGTGCCAGCAGCCCCGGGACCGGTGAAGCTTTCTTT.

The chain uses TRBV9 and TRBJ2-3; D possibly corresponds to TRBD2 (7 bases). The germline V and J ends were trimmed by 0 bases and 6 bases, with 17 bases remaining between them. This CDR3 region has 16 residues. Germline V gene lookup returns CDR1 SGDLS and CDR2 YYNGEE. The CDR3 bases are TGTGCCAGCAGCGTAGATAATCGGGGGGCAAAGGATACGCAGTATTTT. Protein sequence: CASSVDNRGAKDTQYF.

The chain couples TRBV27 to TRBJ1-2, with a possible D match to TRBD1 (6 bases). Trimming stripped 6 bases from V and 2 bases from J, with 13 bases between. The germline gives CDR1 MNHEY, CDR2 SMNVEV (reference sequence). This CDR3 has 14 residues. The CDR3 bases are TGTGCCAGCAGCCCCGGGGGCTTCAACTATGGCTACACCTTC. This codes for CASSPGGFNYGYTF.

The chain has TRBV7-9 and TRBJ2-3, with D perhaps TRBD2 (5 bases). Germline assignment: CDR1 SEHNR and CDR2 FQNEAQ (reference sequence). The CDR3 sequence is 15 residues long. Trimming took off 5 bases at V and 2 bases at J, with 14 bases between the two ends. The CDR3 sequence: CASSGPSGTTDTQYF. In DNA form, the CDR3 reads TGTGCCAGCAGCGGCCCCAGCGGAACCACAGATACGCAGTATTTT. Full variable domain (rest looked up from reference TRBV7-9 and TRBJ2-3): DTGVSQNPRHKITKRGQNVTFRCDPISEHNRLYWYRQTLGQGPEFLTYFQNEAQLEKSRLLSDRFSAERPKGSFSTLEIQRTEQGDSAMYLCASSGPSGTTDTQYFGPGTRLTVL.

This clonotype was seen just once. The chain couples TRBV6-5 to TRBJ1-4; no reliable D call. V lost 0 bases and J 3 bases, leaving 14 bases between the germline ends. Germline V gene sequence: CDR1 MNHEY, CDR2 SVGAGI. The CDR3 loop spans 17 amino acids. The CDR3 DNA reads TGTGCCAGCAGTTACTCGACCCGCCCCCGGGCTAATGAAAAACTGTTTTTT. Translated: CASSYSTRPRANEKLFF.

This clonotype has only one observation. This chain connects TRBV20-1 to TRBJ2-3; no clear D gene. Germline CDR1 DFQATT, CDR2 SNEGSKA (reference sequence). The CDR3 runs to 13 residues. Deletions cut 1 base from V and 6 bases from J, with 11 bases between. The CDR3 DNA reads as TGCAGTGCTAGAGCCGAATATCCGGATACGCAGTATTTT. It encodes CSARAEYPDTQYF.

CDR3 sequence: CASSLLLAGSTYNEQFF. In DNA, the CDR3 is TGTGCCAGCAGCTTGCTACTAGCGGGGTCGACCTACAATGAGCAGTTCTTC. The V call is TRBV7-6, the J call TRBJ2-1; 10 nucleotides match TRBD2. The CDR3 runs 17 residues. Germline trimming cut 3 bases from V and 2 bases from J; bases unmatched to any gene: 7. Germline CDR1 SGHVS, CDR2 FNYEAQ.

V gene TRBV27 combines with J gene TRBJ1-1, with 10 bases identical to TRBD1. Trimming took 5 bases from V and 3 from J; bases not matched to a gene: 9. CDR1 MNHEY and CDR2 SMNVEV come from the germline V gene (reference sequence). The CDR3 runs to 16 residues. This chain's CDR3 is CASSPDRGRRDTEAFF. The CDR3 DNA is TGTGCCAGCAGTCCAGACAGGGGGCGTCGGGACACTGAAGCTTTCTTT.

The rearrangement links TRBV27 to TRBJ1-1; TRBD1 might be the D (6 bases). Germline values: CDR1 MNHEY, CDR2 SMNVEV (reference sequence). V was clipped by 2 bases and J by 0 bases, with 10 bases between them. The CDR3 runs 15 residues. DNA for the CDR3: TGTGCCAGCAGTTTACGACAGGCCATGAACACTGAAGCTTTCTTT. Its protein product is CASSLRQAMNTEAFF.

The V and J genes are TRBV5-1 and TRBJ2-1; no firm D call. The CDR3 extends over 16 amino acids. Germline loops: CDR1 SGHRS, CDR2 YFSETQ. V shed 0 bases and J shed 2 bases, with 12 bases lying between them. The CDR3 loop reads CASSLGAGIAYNEQFF. The DNA of the CDR3 is TGCGCCAGCAGCTTGGGTGCAGGCATCGCCTACAATGAGCAGTTCTTC.

Notes on this clonotype: Germline is not matched at one junction end, which may reflect a read error. This chain connects TRBV13 to TRBJ2-1; 8 nucleotides align to TRBD2. CDR3 length equals 12 residues. Germline V gene sequence: CDR1 PRHDT, CDR2 FYEKMQ (reference sequence). This CDR3 is CASSIGTSEQFF. The CDR3 region has the DNA TGTGCCAGCAGCATAGGGACTAGTGAGCAGTTCTTC.

The chain has TRBV29-1 and TRBJ2-3; 7 nucleotides agree with TRBD2. The CDR3 covers 15 residues. From germline, CDR1 is SQVTM and CDR2 ANQGSEA. Trimming at V came to 2 bases and at J to 2 bases, leaving 7 bases not matched to a gene. This chain's CDR3 is CSVEIRGDSTDTQYF. In DNA form, the CDR3 reads TGCAGCGTTGAAATACGGGGGGACTCCACAGATACGCAGTATTTT.